Sequencing of this TCR beta chain was carried out in a study of CD8 T cells in ankylosing spondylitis. The study, taken as a whole, reports: Disease-associated clones were reportedly significantly overrepresented in matched ankylosing spondylitis synovial fluid. A motif of fewer than ten highly homologous TCR beta variants was seen as apparently characteristic of ankylosing spondylitis blood. Previous work reported some of these motif variants in the synovial fluid and blood of reactive arthritis. Disease-linked clones were found to be CD8+ and relatively rare in peripheral blood.

This clonotype showed up just a few times. Antigen unknown. The CDR3 spans 14 residues. Trimming stripped 6 bases from V and 0 bases from J, with 9 bases between. Quantitative molecular-barcoded 5'-RACE generated the TCR beta libraries. TCRdb ran MiXCR on the 5' RACE reads and lists one entry per CDR3 protein. Counted here are over 600,000 distinct CDR3 sequences, roughly 20% occurring once; the ten biggest clones make up about a fifth. The source is a male donor with ankylosing spondylitis. Sequenced material: blood, either unsorted or a sorted T cell fraction (not recorded which). J is TRBJ1-5 and V is TRBV12-3 or TRBV12-4; D remains unclear. CDR3 DNA sequence: TGTGCCAGCAGCTACCAAGTTAGCAATCAGCCCCAGCATTTT. Its translation is CASSYQVSNQPQHF.